The 10 T cell receptor beta chains below all came from one sample that was sequenced in a study of cytomegalovirus exposure and HLA in healthy donors. PCR amplification relied on 60 Vbeta primers (plus 13 Jbeta primers). Generated by immunoSEQ multiplex PCR, the TCRdb table keeps only in-frame clones and is missing some. The sample lists approximately 210,000 clones; 70% to 90% were seen once. Sequencing was done on a sample of PBMCs. The receptors here all came from a woman between 18 and 29 years old in good health and CMV-seronegative.

The rearrangement joins TRBV7-9 to TRBJ2-1; 8 bases fit TRBD2. The CDR3 is 16 residues long. CDR1 SEHNR and CDR2 FQNEAQ come from the germline V gene (reference sequence). Trimming at V came to 1 base and at J to 5 bases, leaving 7 bases not matched to a gene. CDR3 sequence (DNA): TGTGCCAGCAGCTTAGTTGTAGCGGGGCTTAACAATGAGCAGTTCTTC. This codes for CASSLVVAGLNNEQFF.

This clone was found a few times. Here the CDR3 reads CASSLSIREASTEAFF. CDR3 coding DNA: TGTGCCAGCAGTTTATCGATCAGGGAAGCTAGCACTGAAGCTTTCTTT. The J gene is TRBJ1-1, the V gene TRBV27; tentatively, D is TRBD1 (5 bases). The germline gives CDR1 MNHEY, CDR2 SMNVEV (reference sequence). The CDR3 extends over 16 amino acids. Trimming shortened V by 0 bases and J by 4 bases, and 15 bases separated the two germline ends.

V and J are TRBV19 and TRBJ2-5; D is possibly TRBD1 (5 bases). Looked up from germline, CDR1 is LNHDA and CDR2 is SQIVND (reference sequence). This CDR3 is built from 13 residues. The V and J ends lost 9 bases and 2 bases respectively, with 13 bases between them. DNA for the CDR3: TGTGCCAGCGGGCAAGGGGTTCAAGAGACCCAGTACTTC. It yields the protein CASGQGVQETQYF.

V usage is TRBV18 and J usage is TRBJ1-3; no definite D call. Trimming cost V 2 bases and J 2 bases, with 10 bases left between them. The CDR3 has 15 residues. Per the germline V gene, CDR1 is KGHSH and CDR2 is LQKENI. The CDR3 nucleotides are TGTGCCAGCTCACCAATGGCAGTGACTGGAAACACCATATATTTT. Its protein product is CASSPMAVTGNTIYF.

V and J are TRBV7-3 and TRBJ2-3, with 12 nucleotides matching TRBD2. The J segment lost 4 bases and the V segment lost 5 bases, leaving 13 bases of the junction unmatched. The germline gives CDR1 SGHTA, CDR2 FQGTGA. CDR3 length: 18 residues. The CDR3 sequence is CASSPTGTSGLGADTQYF. The CDR3 bases are TGTGCCAGCAGCCCGACCGGGACTAGCGGGTTAGGAGCAGATACGCAGTATTTT.

The V call is TRBV5-1, the J call TRBJ2-5, with 11 bases lining up with TRBD2. After removal of 3 bases from V and 2 bases from J, the junction contained 6 bases not matched to a gene. This CDR3 region has 16 residues. Germline CDR1 is SGHRS and CDR2 is YFSETQ. In DNA form, the CDR3 reads TGCGCCAGCAGCTCCTCGGTAGCGGGGGGGCAAGAGACCCAGTACTTC. Protein sequence: CASSSSVAGGQETQYF.

The chain uses TRBV13 and TRBJ2-5; D is perhaps TRBD1 (6 bases). The CDR3 consists of 16 residues. Trimming took 4 bases from V and 5 from J, leaving 20 bases between them. The germline gives CDR1 PRHDT, CDR2 FYEKMQ (reference sequence). The CDR3 here is CASSSETGLGWETQYF. The CDR3 DNA reads TGTGCCAGCAGCTCGGAGACAGGTTTGGGTTGGGAGACCCAGTACTTC.

V and J are TRBV4-1 and TRBJ1-3; D not certain. This CDR3 spans 15 amino acids. Per the germline V gene, CDR1 is MGHRA and CDR2 is YSYEKL. Trimming cost V 0 bases and J 2 bases, with 8 bases left between them. The CDR3 coding sequence is TGCGCCAGCAGCCAAGAATTAACAGCTGGAAACACCATATATTTT. Translating gives CASSQELTAGNTIYF.

V and J are TRBV28 and TRBJ2-4; 8 nucleotides align to TRBD1. J lost 8 bases, V lost 4 bases, and 4 bases had no gene match. Germline loops: CDR1 MDHEN, CDR2 SYDVKM. This CDR3 has 13 residues. The CDR3, as DNA: TGTGCCAGCAGTTCTCGGGACAGGCACATTCAGTACTTC. Translating gives CASSSRDRHIQYF.

The chain couples TRBV10-1 to TRBJ2-7, with D uncertain. The CDR3 contains 16 residues. Germline lookup yields CDR1 WNHNN and CDR2 SYGVQD (reference sequence). The V end lost 0 bases, the J end lost 2 bases, and 14 bases lay between the germline ends. The CDR3 protein is CASSESPLQFTYEQYF. The CDR3 DNA is TGCGCCAGCAGTGAGTCGCCTTTGCAGTTCACCTACGAGCAGTACTTC.